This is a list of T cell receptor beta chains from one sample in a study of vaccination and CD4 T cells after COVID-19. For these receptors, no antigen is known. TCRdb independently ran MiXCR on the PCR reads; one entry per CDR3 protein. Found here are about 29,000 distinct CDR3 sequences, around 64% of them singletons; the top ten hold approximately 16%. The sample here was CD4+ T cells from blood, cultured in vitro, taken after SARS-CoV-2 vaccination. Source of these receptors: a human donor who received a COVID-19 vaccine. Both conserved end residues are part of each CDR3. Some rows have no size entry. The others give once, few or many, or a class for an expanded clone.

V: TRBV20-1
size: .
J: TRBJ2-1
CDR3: CSARESSSGGGDNEQFF

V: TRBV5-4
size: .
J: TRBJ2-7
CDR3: CASSTRGGASGGTYEQYF

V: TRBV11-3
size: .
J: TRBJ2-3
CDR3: CASSRPGAPPDTQYF

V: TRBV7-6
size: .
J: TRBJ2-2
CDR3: CASSWTSGAETGELFF

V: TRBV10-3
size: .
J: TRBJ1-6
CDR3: CAISDLANSPLHF

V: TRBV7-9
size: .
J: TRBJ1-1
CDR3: CASSRGGVGTEAFF

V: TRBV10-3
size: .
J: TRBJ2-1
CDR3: CAISSGTGGEQFF

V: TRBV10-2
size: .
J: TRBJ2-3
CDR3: CASRGDRGRTSGGDHRTDTQYF

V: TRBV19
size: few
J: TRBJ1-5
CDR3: CASSMEWGADSNQPQHF

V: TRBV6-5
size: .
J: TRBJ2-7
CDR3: CASSYADRGVYEQYF

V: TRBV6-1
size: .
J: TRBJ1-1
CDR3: CASSGPGEAFF

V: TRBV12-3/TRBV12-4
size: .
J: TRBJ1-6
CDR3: CASRGQSLSGPLHF

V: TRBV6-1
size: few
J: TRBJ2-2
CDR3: CASSVAGGRNTGELFF

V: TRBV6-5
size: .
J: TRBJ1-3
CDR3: CASSFSPLGSGNTIYF

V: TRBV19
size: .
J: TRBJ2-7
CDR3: CASSRNGQLYEQYF

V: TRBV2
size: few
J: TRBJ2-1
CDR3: CASSEMRANEQFF

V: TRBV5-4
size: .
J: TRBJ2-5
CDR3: CASSVWGRKTQYF